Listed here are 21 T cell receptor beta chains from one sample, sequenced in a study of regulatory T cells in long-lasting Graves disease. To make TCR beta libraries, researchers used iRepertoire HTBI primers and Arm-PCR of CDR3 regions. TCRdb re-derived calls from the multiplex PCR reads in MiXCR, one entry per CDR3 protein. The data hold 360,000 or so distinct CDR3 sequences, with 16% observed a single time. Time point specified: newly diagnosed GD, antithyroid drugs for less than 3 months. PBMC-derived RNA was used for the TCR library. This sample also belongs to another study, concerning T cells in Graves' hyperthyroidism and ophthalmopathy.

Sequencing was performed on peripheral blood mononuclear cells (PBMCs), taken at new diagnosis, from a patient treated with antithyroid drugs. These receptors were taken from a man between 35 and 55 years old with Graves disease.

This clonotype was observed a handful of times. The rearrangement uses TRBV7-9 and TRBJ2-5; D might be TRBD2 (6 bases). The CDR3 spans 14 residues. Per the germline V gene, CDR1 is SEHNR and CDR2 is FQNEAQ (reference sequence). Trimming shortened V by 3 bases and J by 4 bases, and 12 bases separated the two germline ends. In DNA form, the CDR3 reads TGTGCCAGCAGCTTGAGGGGAGGCGCAGAGACCCAGTACTTC. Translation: CASSLRGGAETQYF.

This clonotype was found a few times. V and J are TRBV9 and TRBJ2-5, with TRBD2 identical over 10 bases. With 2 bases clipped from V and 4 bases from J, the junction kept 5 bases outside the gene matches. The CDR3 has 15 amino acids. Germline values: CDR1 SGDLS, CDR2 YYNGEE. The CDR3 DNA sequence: TGTGCCAGCAGCGTGGCTAGCGGGGGAGTAGAGACCCAGTACTTC. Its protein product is CASSVASGGVETQYF. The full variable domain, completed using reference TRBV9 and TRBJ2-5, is DSGVTQTPKHLITATGQRVTLRCSPRSGDLSVYWYQQSLDQGLQFLIQYYNGEERAKGNILERFSAQQFPDLHSELNLSSLELGDSALYFCASSVASGGVETQYFGPGTRLLVL.

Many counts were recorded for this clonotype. CDR3 residues: CASSTGGEGNEQFF. CDR3 nucleotide sequence: TGTGCCAGCAGTACAGGGGGGGAGGGCAATGAGCAGTTCTTC. J is TRBJ2-1 and V is TRBV28, with a weak D call TRBD1 (8 bases). V lost 5 bases and J 6 bases, leaving 14 bases between the germline ends. The germline CDR1 and CDR2 sequences are MDHEN and SYDVKM. This CDR3 region has 14 residues.

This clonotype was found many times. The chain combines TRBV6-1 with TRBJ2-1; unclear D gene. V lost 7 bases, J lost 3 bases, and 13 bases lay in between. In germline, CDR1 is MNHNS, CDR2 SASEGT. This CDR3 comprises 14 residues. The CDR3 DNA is TGTGCCAGCACCCCGCTACTTCGCTACAATGAGCAGTTCTTC. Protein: CASTPLLRYNEQFF.

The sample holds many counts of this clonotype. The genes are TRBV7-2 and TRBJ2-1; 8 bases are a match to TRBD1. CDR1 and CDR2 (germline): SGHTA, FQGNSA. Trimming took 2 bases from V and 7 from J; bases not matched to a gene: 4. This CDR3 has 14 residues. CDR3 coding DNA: TGTGCCAGCAGCTTAAGGCAGGGGGCGAATGAGCAGTTCTTC. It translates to CASSLRQGANEQFF.

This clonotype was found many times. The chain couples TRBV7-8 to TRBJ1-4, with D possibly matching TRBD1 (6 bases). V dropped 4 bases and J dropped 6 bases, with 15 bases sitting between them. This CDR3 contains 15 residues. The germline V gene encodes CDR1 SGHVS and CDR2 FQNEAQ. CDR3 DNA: TGTGCCAGCAGCTCGCCCGACAGGTGGGATGAAAAACTGTTTTTT. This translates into CASSSPDRWDEKLFF.

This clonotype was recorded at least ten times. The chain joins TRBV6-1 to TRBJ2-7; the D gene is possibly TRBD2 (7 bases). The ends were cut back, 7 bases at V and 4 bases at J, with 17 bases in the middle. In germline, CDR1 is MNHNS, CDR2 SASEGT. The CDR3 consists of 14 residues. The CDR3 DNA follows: TGTGCCAGCACCTGGGGGGGGGCAGGATACGAGCAGTACTTC. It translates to CASTWGGAGYEQYF.

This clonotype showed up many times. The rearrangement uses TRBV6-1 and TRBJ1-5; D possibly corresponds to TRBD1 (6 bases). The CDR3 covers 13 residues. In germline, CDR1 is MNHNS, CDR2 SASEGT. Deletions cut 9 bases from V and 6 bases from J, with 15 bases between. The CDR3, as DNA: TGTGCCAGTTCGATTGGACAGTTTCAGCCCCAGCATTTT. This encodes CASSIGQFQPQHF.

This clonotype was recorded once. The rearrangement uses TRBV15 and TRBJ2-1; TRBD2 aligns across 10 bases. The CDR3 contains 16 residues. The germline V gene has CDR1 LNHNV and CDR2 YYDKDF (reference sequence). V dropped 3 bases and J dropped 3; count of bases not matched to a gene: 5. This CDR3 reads CATSSDLAGVYNEQFF. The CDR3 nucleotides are TGTGCCACCAGCAGCGACCTAGCGGGGGTCTACAATGAGCAGTTCTTC.

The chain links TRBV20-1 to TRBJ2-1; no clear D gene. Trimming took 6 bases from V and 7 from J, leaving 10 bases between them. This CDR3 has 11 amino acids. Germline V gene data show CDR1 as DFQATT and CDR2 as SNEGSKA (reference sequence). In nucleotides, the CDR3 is TGCAGTGCCAGCCTCGGTAATGAGCAGTTCTTC. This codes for CSASLGNEQFF.

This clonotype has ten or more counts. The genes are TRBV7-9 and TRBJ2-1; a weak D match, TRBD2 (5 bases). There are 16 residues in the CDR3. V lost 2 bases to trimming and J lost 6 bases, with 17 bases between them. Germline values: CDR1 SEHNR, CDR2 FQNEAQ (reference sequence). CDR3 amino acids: CASSLWGARPLNEQFF. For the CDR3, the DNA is TGTGCCAGCAGCTTATGGGGAGCGCGGCCTCTCAATGAGCAGTTCTTC.

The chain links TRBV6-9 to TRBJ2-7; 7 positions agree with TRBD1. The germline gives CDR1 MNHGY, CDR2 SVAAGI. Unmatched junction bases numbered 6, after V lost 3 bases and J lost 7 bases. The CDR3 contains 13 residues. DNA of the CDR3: TGTGCCAGCAGTTACTGGGACAGTCTAGAGCAGTACTTC. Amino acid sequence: CASSYWDSLEQYF.

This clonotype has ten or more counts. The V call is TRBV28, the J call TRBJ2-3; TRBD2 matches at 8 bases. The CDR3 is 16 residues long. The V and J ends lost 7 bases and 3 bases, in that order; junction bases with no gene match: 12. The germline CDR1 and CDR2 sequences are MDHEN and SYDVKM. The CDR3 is CASTTPASGLTDTQYF. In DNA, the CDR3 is TGTGCCAGCACCACCCCGGCTAGCGGGCTTACAGATACGCAGTATTTT.

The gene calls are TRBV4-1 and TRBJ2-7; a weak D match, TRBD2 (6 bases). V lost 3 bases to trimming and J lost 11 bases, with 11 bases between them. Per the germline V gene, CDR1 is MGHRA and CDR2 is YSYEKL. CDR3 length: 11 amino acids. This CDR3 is CASSHLREKYF. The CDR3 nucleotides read TGCGCCAGCAGCCACCTACGGGAGAAGTACTTC.

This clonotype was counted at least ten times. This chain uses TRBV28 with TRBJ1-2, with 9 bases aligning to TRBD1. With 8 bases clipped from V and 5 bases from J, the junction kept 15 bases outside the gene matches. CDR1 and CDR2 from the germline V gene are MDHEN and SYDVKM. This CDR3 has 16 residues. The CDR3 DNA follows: TGTGCCAGCCAAGCCGGATCAACAGGGGGCGCTTATGGCTACACCTTC. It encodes CASQAGSTGGAYGYTF.

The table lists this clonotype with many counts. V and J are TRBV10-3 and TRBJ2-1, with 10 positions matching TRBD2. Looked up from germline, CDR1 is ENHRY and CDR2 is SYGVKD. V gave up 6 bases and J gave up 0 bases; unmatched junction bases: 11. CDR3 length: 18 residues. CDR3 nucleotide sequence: TGTGCCATCAGCCTACCTCCTAGCGGGGGAACCTCCTACAATGAGCAGTTCTTC. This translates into CAISLPPSGGTSYNEQFF.

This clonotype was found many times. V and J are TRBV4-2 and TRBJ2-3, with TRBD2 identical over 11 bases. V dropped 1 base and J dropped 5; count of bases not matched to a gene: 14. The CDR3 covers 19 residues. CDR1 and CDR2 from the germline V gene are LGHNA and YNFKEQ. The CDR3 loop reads CASSQVFTGVGTSGDTQYF. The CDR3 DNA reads TGTGCCAGCAGCCAAGTATTTACAGGGGTCGGGACTAGCGGAGATACGCAGTATTTT.

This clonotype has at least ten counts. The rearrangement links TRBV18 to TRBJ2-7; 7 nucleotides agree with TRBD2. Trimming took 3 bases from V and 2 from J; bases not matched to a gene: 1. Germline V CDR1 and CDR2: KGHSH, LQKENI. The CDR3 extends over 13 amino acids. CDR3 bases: TGTGCCAGCTCACCCGGGACTACCTACGAGCAGTACTTC. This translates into CASSPGTTYEQYF.

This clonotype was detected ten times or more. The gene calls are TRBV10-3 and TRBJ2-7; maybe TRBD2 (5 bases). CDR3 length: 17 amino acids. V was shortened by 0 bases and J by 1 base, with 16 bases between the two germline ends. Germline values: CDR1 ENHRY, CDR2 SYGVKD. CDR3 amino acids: CAISESLVGGSSYEQYF. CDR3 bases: TGTGCCATCAGTGAGTCGTTGGTTGGAGGCAGTTCCTACGAGCAGTACTTC.

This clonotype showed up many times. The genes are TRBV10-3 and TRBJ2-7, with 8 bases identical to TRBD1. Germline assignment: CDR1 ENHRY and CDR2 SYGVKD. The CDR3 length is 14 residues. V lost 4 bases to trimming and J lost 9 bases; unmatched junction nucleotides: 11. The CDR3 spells CAISGQGANQAQYF. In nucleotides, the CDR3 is TGTGCCATCAGTGGCCAGGGGGCGAATCAGGCGCAGTACTTC.

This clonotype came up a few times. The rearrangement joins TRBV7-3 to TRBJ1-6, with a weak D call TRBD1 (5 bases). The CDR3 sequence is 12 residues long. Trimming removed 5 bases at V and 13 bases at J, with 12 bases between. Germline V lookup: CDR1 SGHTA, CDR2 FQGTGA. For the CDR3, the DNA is TGTGCCAGCAGCCCGCCGGGGGGGCCCCTCCACTTT. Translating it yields CASSPPGGPLHF. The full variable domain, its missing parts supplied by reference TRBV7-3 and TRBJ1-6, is GAGVSQTPSNKVTEKGKYVELRCDPISGHTALYWYRQSLGQGPEFLIYFQGTGAADDSGLPNDRFFAVRPEGSVSTLKIQRTERGDSAVYLCASSPPGGPLHFGNGTRLTVT.